Below are 11 T cell receptor beta chains sequenced from a single sample in a study of glioma-infiltrating T cells after dendritic cell vaccination. Documented time point: after dendritic cell vaccination, including at tumor progression/relapse. Sequencing was performed with immunoSEQ multiplex PCR; in TCRdb, only in-frame clones are kept and a portion is missing. The sample has approximately 91,000 clones; about 81% are singletons. Here the sequenced sample was blood, taken after dendritic cell vaccination. The receptors shown here come from a human donor with glioblastoma.

This clone was seen only a few times. The rearrangement uses TRBV6-1 and TRBJ1-6, with D uncertain. Germline V gene lookup returns CDR1 MNHNS and CDR2 SASEGT. V shed 1 base and J shed 7 bases, with 11 bases lying between them. The CDR3 spans 15 residues. CDR3 nucleotide sequence: TGTGCCAGCAGTGAAGGCTGGAGCCGCAATTCACCCCTCCACTTT. Amino acid sequence: CASSEGWSRNSPLHF.

The chain links TRBV19 to TRBJ2-7; 7 bases map to TRBD1. V shed 6 bases and J 11 bases; nucleotides not matched to a gene: 13. This CDR3 spans 13 amino acids. Per the germline V gene, CDR1 is LNHDA and CDR2 is SQIVND (reference sequence). The CDR3 sequence: CASRIWTGREEYF. DNA of the CDR3: TGTGCCAGTAGGATCTGGACAGGCAGAGAGGAGTACTTC.

In its sample, this clone was seen a few times. CDR3 region: CATSRGFQETQYF. The CDR3 nucleotides read TGTGCCACCTCAAGGGGATTCCAAGAGACCCAGTACTTC. V is TRBV6-1 and J is TRBJ2-5; tentatively, D is TRBD1 (5 bases). The CDR3 totals 13 residues. Germline V gives CDR1 MNHNS, CDR2 SASEGT. V was clipped by 10 bases and J by 1 base, with 13 bases between them.

This clone has at least ten counts. The rearrangement uses TRBV27 and TRBJ1-1; no firm D call. V was shortened by 3 bases and J by 11 bases, with 16 bases between the two germline ends. This CDR3 is built from 13 residues. Germline assignment: CDR1 MNHEY and CDR2 SMNVEV (reference sequence). CDR3 loop: CASSFSVRLEAFF. The DNA of the CDR3 is TGTGCCAGCAGTTTTTCGGTGCGACTTGAGGCTTTCTTT.

This rearrangement joins TRBV10-3 to TRBJ2-1; TRBD2 matches 14 bases. The CDR3 length is 16 residues. V was pared by 2 bases and J by 5 bases, with 2 bases of the junction left unmatched. From germline, CDR1 is ENHRY and CDR2 SYGVKD. As DNA, the CDR3 is TGTGCCATCAGTGAGCGGGGACTAGCGGGGGACAATGAGCAGTTCTTC. Translating it yields CAISERGLAGDNEQFF.

This clone was seen just once. The chain uses TRBV5-1 and TRBJ2-2, with TRBD2 matching 11 bases. This CDR3 has 18 residues. From germline, CDR1 is SGHRS and CDR2 YFSETQ. Losses at the gene ends were 0 bases for V and 1 base for J; bases not matched to a gene: 5. CDR3 bases: TGCGCCAGCAGCTTGGGTACTAGCGGGAGTTGGAACACCGGGGAGCTGTTTTTT. It yields the protein CASSLGTSGSWNTGELFF.

This chain links TRBV7-9 with TRBJ2-7, with a possible D match to TRBD2 (5 bases). The germline V gene encodes CDR1 SEHNR and CDR2 FQNEAQ (reference sequence). This CDR3 spans 14 amino acids. Trimming pared 3 bases from V and 7 bases from J, leaving 16 bases between. The CDR3 spells CASSFSGTVLEQYV. In nucleotides, the CDR3 is TGTGCCAGCAGCTTCTCGGGAACAGTTTTGGAGCAGTACGTC.

The J gene is TRBJ2-1, the V gene TRBV6-6, with 8 bases identical to TRBD2. The ends lost 5 bases at V and 7 bases at J; junction bases unmatched: 13. The germline V gene encodes CDR1 MNHNY and CDR2 SVGAGI (reference sequence). The CDR3 contains 16 residues. The CDR3: CASSRPGGREVNEQFF. The DNA of the CDR3 is TGTGCCAGCAGTCGCCCCGGCGGGCGGGAGGTAAATGAGCAGTTCTTC.

A few counts support this clone. The rearrangement uses TRBV11-2 and TRBJ1-1; D gene ambiguous. V was pared by 1 base and J by 11 bases, with 14 bases between. This CDR3 has 13 residues. CDR1 is SGHAT, CDR2 FQNNGV, per germline. DNA for the CDR3: TGTGCCAGCAGCTTAGTATTCGGTGGCGGGGCTTTCTTT. Translated, it gives CASSLVFGGGAFF.

The chain uses TRBV6-5 and TRBJ1-4; 9 nucleotides match TRBD1. Germline values: CDR1 MNHEY, CDR2 SVGAGI. The CDR3 covers 15 residues. V lost 6 bases and J lost 8; bases outside the gene matches: 10. DNA for the CDR3: TGTGCCAGCAGGACGGGGGGACAGGGAGAGGAAAAACTGTTTTTT. Encoded protein: CASRTGGQGEEKLFF.

This clone was seen only a few times. The CDR3 region is CASSRINRVEETQYF. CDR3 DNA: TGTGCCAGCAGCAGAATAAACAGGGTTGAGGAGACCCAGTACTTC. This rearrangement joins TRBV21-1 to TRBJ2-5; TRBD1 is the table's D call and was not checked against the DNA. TRBV21-1 is annotated as a pseudogene. The CDR3 has 15 amino acids.